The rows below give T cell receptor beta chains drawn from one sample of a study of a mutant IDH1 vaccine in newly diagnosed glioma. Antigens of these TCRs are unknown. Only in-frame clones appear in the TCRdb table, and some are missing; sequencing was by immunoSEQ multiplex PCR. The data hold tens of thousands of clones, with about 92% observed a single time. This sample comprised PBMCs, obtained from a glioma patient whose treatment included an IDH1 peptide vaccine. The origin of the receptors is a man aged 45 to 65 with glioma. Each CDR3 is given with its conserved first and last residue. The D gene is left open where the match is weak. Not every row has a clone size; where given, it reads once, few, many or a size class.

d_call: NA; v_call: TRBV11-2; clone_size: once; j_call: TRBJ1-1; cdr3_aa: CASSLSQGTGTEAFF; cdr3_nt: TGTGCCAGCAGCTTATCCCAGGGGACGGGCACTGAAGCTTTCTTT
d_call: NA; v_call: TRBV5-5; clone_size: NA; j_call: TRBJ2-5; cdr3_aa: CASSQFIQETQYF; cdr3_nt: TGTGCCAGCAGCCAATTTATCCAAGAGACCCAGTACTTC
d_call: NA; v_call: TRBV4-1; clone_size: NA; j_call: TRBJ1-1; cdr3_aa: CASSQVGDIAEAFF; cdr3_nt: TGCGCCAGCAGCCAAGTCGGGGATATCGCTGAAGCTTTCTTT
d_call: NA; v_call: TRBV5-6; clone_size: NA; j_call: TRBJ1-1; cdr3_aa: CASRSQDTEAFF; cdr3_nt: TGTGCCAGCAGATCGCAGGACACTGAAGCTTTCTTT
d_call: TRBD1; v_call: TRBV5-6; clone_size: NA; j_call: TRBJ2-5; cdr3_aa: CASRMSGGRETQYF; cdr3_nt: TGTGCCAGCAGGATGTCAGGGGGCCGTGAGACCCAGTACTTC
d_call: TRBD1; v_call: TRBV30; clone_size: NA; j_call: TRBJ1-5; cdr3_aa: CAWSLAGGQSNQPQHF; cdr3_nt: TGTGCCTGGAGCCTCGCCGGGGGACAGAGCAATCAGCCCCAGCATTTT
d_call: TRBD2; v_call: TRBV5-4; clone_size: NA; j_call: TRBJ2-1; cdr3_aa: CASSRNGGRNNEQFF; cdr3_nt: TGTGCCAGCAGCCGTAACGGGGGGAGAAACAATGAGCAGTTCTTC
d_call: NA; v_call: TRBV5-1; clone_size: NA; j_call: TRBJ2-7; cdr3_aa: CASSLGRDFYEQYF; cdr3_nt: TGCGCCAGCAGCTTGGGCAGGGATTTCTACGAGCAGTACTTC
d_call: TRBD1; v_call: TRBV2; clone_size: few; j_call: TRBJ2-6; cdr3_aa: CASKRDRGFGANVLTF; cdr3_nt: TGTGCCAGCAAAAGGGACAGGGGTTTTGGGGCCAACGTCCTGACTTTC
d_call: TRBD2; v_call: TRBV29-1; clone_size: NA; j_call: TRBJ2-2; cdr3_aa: CSGAIAGETTGELFF; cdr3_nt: TGCAGCGGGGCCATAGCGGGAGAGACCACCGGGGAGCTGTTTTTT
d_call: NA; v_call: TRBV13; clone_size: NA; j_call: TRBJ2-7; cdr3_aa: CASSLGRRGGFYEQYF; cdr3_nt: TGTGCCAGCAGCTTAGGCCGGCGCGGGGGCTTCTACGAGCAGTACTTC
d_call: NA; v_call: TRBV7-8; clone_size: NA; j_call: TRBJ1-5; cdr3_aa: CASSATGMQQPQHF; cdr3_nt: TGTGCCAGCAGCGCTACAGGGATGCAACAGCCCCAGCATTTT
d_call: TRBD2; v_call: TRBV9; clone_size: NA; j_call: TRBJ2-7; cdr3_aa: CASSVGSGRSYEQYF; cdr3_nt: TGTGCCAGCAGCGTAGGTAGCGGGAGGTCCTACGAGCAGTACTTC
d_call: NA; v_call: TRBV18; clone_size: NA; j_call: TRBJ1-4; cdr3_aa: CASSPGRRANEKLFF; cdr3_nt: TGTGCCAGCTCACCAGGGCGGCGTGCTAATGAAAAACTGTTTTTT
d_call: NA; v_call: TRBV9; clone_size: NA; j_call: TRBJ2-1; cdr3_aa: CASSVGGGGSYNEQFF; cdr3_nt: TGTGCCAGCAGCGTAGGGGGTGGAGGTTCCTACAATGAGCAGTTCTTC
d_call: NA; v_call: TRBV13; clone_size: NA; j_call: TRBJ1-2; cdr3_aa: CASSPFSRRNYGYTF; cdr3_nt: TGTGCCAGCAGCCCGTTTTCCAGGAGGAACTATGGCTACACCTTC